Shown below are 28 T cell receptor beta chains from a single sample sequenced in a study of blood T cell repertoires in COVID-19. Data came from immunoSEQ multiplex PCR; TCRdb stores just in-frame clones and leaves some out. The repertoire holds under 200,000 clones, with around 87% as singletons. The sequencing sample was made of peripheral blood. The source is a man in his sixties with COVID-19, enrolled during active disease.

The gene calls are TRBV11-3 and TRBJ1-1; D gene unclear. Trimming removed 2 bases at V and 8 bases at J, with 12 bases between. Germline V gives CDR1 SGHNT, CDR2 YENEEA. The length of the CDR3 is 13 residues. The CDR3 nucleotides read TGTGCCAGCAGCTTATCACTAACCACGGAAGCTTTCTTT. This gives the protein CASSLSLTTEAFF.

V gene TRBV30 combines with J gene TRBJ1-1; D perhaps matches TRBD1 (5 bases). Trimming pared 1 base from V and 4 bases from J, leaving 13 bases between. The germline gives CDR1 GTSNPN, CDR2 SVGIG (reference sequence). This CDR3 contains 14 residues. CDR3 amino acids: CAWSGTTGGTEAFF. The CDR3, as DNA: TGTGCCTGGAGTGGAACCACGGGGGGCACTGAAGCTTTCTTT. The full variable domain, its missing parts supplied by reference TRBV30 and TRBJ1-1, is SQTIHQWPATLVQPVGSPLSLECTVEGTSNPNLYWYRQAAGRGLQLLFYSVGIGQISSEVPQNLSASRPQDRQFILSSKKLLLSDSGFYLCAWSGTTGGTEAFFGQGTRLTVV.

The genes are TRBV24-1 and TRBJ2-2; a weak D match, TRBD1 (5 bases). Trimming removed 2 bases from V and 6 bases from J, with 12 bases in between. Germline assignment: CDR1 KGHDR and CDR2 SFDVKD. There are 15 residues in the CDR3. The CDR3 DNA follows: TGTGCCACCAGTGATTCCAAGGGGATCTCCGGGGAGCTGTTTTTT. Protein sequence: CATSDSKGISGELFF.

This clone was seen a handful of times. The CDR3 here is CASSLRTSVYSYNEQFF. The CDR3 DNA is TGTGCCAGCAGCTTACGGACTAGCGTTTACTCCTACAATGAGCAGTTCTTC. This chain connects TRBV7-9 to TRBJ2-1; TRBD2 matches 9 bases. CDR3 length: 17 residues. V shed 2 bases, J shed 0 bases, and the junction held 5 bases outside the gene matches. The germline V gene has CDR1 SEHNR and CDR2 FQNEAQ (reference sequence).

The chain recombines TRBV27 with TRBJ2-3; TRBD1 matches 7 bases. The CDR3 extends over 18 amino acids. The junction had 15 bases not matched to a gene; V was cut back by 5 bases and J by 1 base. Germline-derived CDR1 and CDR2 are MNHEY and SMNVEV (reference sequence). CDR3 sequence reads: CASSLRTPTGVGTDTQYF. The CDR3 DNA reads TGTGCCAGCAGTCTGCGTACACCTACAGGGGTCGGCACAGATACGCAGTATTTT.

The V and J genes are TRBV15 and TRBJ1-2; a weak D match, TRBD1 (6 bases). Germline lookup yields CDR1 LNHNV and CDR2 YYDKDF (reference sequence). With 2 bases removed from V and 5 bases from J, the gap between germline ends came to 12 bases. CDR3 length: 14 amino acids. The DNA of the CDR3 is TGTGCCACCAGCAGACGATCCGGACAGTATGGCTACACCTTC. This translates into CATSRRSGQYGYTF.

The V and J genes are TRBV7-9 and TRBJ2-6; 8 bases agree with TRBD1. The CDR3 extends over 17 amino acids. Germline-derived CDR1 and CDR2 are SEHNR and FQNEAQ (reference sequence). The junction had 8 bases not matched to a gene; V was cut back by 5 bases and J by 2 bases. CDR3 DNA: TGTGCCAGCAGCCCGGGGGCAGGGGGCCCTGGGGCCAACGTCCTGACTTTC. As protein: CASSPGAGGPGANVLTF.

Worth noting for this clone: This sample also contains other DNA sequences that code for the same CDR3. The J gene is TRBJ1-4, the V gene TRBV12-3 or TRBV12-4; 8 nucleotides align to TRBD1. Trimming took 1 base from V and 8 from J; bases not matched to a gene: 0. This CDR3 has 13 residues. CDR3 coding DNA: TGTGCCAGCAGTTTAGGACAGGGGGAAAAACTGTTTTTT. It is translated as CASSLGQGEKLFF.

In nucleotides, the CDR3 is TGTGCCAGCAGCTTGGACTTTAGAAACACTGAAGCTTTCTTT. It yields the protein CASSLDFRNTEAFF. This rearrangement joins TRBV5-6 to TRBJ1-1; D not certain. The CDR3 covers 14 residues. Germline V gives CDR1 SGHDT, CDR2 YYEEEE. V was pared by 0 bases and J by 2 bases, with 8 bases between.

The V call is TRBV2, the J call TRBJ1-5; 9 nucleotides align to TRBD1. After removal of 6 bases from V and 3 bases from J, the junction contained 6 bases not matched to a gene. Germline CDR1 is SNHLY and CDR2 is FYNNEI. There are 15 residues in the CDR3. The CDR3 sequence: CASSDGTGFNQPQHF. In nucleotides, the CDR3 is TGTGCCAGCAGCGACGGGACAGGGTTCAATCAGCCCCAGCATTTT.

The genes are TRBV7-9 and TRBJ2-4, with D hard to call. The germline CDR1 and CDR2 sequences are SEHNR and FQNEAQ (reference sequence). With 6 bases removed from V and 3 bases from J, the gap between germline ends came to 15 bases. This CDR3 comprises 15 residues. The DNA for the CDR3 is TGTGCCAGCAGTCGCCTTGCCGGAGTCAAAAACATTCAGTACTTC. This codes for CASSRLAGVKNIQYF.

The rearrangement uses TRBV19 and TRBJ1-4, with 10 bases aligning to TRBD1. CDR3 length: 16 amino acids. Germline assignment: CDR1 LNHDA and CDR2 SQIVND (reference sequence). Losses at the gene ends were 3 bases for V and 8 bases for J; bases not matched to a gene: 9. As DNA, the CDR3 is TGTGCCAGTAGTATTCGACAGGGGGCGACACCCGAAAAACTGTTTTTT. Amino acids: CASSIRQGATPEKLFF. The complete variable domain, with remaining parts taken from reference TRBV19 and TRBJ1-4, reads DGGITQSPKYLFRKEGQNVTLSCEQNLNHDAMYWYRQDPGQGLRLIYYSQIVNDFQKGDIAEGYSVSREKKESFPLTVTSAQKNPTAFYLCASSIRQGATPEKLFFGSGTQLSVL.

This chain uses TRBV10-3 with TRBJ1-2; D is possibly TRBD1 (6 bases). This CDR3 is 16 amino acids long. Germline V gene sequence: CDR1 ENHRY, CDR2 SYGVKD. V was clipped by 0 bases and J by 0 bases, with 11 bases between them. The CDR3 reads CAISESLQGSNYGYTF. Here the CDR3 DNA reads TGTGCCATCAGTGAGTCCTTACAGGGATCTAACTATGGCTACACCTTC.

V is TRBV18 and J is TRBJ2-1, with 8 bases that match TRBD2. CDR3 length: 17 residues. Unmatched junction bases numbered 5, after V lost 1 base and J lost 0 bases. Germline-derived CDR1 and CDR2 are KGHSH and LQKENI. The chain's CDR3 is CASSPLGTSGSYNEQFF. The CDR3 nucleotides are TGTGCCAGCTCACCACTAGGAACTAGCGGCTCCTACAATGAGCAGTTCTTC.

The CDR3, as DNA: TGTGCCAGCTCACCACCGTCCCGTAGCTCCTACGAGCAGTACTTC. This encodes CASSPPSRSSYEQYF. V usage is TRBV18 and J usage is TRBJ2-7; no firm D call. V lost 0 bases and J 0 bases, leaving 9 bases between the germline ends. CDR3 length equals 15 residues. From germline, CDR1 is KGHSH and CDR2 LQKENI. The full variable domain, completed using reference TRBV18 and TRBJ2-7, is NAGVMQNPRHLVRRRGQEARLRCSPMKGHSHVYWYRQLPEEGLKFMVYLQKENIIDESGMPKERFSAEFPKEGPSILRIQQVVRGDSAAYFCASSPPSRSSYEQYFGPGTRLTVT.

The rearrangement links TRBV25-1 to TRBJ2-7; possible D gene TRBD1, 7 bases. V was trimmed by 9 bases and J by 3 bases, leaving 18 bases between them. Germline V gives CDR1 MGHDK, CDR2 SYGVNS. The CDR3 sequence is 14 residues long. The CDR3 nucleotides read TGTGCCAGTAATAGACAGGGAGGAAGCTACGAGCAGTACTTC. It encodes CASNRQGGSYEQYF.

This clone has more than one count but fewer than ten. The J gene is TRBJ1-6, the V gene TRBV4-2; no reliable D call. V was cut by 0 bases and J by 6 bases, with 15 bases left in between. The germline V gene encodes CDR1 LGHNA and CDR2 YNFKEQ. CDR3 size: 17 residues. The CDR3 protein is CASSQDRGQAPNSPLHF. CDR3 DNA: TGTGCCAGCAGCCAAGACCGCGGGCAGGCGCCTAATTCACCCCTCCACTTT.

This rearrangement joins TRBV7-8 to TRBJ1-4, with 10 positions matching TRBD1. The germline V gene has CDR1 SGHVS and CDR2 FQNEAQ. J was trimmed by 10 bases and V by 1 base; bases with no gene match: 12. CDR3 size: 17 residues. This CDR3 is CASSLEGTGDYLGKLFF. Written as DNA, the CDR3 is TGTGCCAGCAGCTTAGAAGGGACAGGGGATTACCTGGGAAAACTGTTTTTT.

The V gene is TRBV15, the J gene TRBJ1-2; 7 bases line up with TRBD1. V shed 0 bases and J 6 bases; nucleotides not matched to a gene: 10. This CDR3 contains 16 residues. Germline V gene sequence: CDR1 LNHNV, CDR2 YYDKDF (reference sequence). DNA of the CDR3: TGTGCCACCAGCAGAGAAGGTACAGGGGTGAGTGATGGCTACACCTTC. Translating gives CATSREGTGVSDGYTF.

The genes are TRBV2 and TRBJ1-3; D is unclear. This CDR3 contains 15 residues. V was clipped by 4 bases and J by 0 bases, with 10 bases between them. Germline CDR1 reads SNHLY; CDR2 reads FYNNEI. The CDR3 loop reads CASSGEAISGNTIYF. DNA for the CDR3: TGTGCCAGCAGTGGGGAGGCCATCTCTGGAAACACCATATATTTT.

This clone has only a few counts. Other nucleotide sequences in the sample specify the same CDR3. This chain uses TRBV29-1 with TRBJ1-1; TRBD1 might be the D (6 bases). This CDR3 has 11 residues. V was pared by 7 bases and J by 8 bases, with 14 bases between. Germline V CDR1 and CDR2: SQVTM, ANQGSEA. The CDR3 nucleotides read TGCAGCGCCCGAACCGGGACAGAAGCTTTCTTT. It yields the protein CSARTGTEAFF.

CDR3 nucleotides: TGTGCCAGTCGGGAAGGGGAGGTCGGAAAGACCCAGTACTTC. This sequence encodes CASREGEVGKTQYF. This sequence joins TRBV19 and TRBJ2-5; D might be TRBD2 (6 bases). The CDR3 loop spans 14 amino acids. The V and J ends lost 8 bases and 6 bases respectively, with 19 bases between them. CDR1 is LNHDA, CDR2 SQIVND, per germline (reference sequence).

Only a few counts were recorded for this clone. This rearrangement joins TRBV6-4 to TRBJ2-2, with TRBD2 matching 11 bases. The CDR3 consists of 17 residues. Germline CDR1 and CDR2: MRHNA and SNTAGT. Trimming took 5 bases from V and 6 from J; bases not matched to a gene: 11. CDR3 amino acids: CASSPTSGVLHSGELFF. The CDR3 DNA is TGTGCCAGCAGTCCGACTAGCGGGGTGCTACACTCCGGGGAGCTGTTTTTT.

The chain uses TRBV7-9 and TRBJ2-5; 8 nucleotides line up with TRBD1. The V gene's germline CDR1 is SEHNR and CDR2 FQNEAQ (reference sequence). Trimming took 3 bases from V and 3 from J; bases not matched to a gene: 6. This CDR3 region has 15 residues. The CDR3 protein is CASSFLLDREETQYF. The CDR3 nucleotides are TGTGCCAGCAGCTTCTTGCTGGACAGGGAAGAGACCCAGTACTTC.

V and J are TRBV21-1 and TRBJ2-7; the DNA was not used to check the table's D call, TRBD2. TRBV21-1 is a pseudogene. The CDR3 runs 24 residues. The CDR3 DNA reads TGTGCCAGCAGCAGACAACTCCGGGACAGGGGGCTTGTGACTAGCGGGAGAAGCTCCTACGAGCAGTACTTC. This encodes CASSRQLRDRGLVTSGRSSYEQYF.

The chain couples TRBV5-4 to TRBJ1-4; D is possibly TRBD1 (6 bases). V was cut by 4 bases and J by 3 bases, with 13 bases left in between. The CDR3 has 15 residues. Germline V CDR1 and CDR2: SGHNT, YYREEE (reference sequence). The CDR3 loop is CASSEQGSSNEKLFF. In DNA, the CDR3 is TGTGCCAGCAGCGAACAGGGATCCTCTAATGAAAAACTGTTTTTT.

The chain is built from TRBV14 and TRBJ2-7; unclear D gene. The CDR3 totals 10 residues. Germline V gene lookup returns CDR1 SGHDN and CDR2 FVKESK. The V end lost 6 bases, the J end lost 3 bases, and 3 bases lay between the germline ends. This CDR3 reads CASSNYEQYF. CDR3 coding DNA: TGTGCCAGCAGTAACTACGAGCAGTACTTC.

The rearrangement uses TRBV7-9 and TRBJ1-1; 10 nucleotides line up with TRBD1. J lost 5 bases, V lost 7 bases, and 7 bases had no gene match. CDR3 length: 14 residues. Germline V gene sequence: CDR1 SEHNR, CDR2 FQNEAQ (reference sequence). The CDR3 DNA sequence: TGTGCCAGCACCCAGACAGGGGGCGCAACTGAAGCTTTCTTT. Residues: CASTQTGGATEAFF. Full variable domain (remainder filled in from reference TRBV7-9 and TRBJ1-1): DTGVSQNPRHKITKRGQNVTFRCDPISEHNRLYWYRQTLGQGPEFLTYFQNEAQLEKSRLLSDRFSAERPKGSFSTLEIQRTEQGDSAMYLCASTQTGGATEAFFGQGTRLTVV.